This T cell receptor beta chain was profiled in a study of graft-versus-host responses after intestinal transplantation. At the level of the study: Each recipient received anti-thymocyte globulin induction, then tacrolimus and steroids for 3 to 4 years.

Whole-study results and caveats: Recipient marrow showed GvH clones, some seen first in ileum or blood.

Profiling relied on immunoSEQ multiplex PCR, and the TCRdb table lists in-frame clones only, not all of them. Seen here are tens of thousands of clones, around 93% observed once, and the top ten hold approximately 0.19%. On this clone itself: The antigen is undetermined.

This CDR3 region has 15 residues. Germline values: CDR1 SGHTA, CDR2 FQGTGA. V shed 3 bases and J 2 bases; nucleotides not matched to a gene: 4. The starting material was unstimulated CD4+ T cells sorted from spleen or lymph node cells, obtained before transplant. This sequence originates from a human donor who was the organ donor for an intestinal transplant. This chain joins TRBV7-3 and TRBJ2-5; 9 nucleotides line up with TRBD2. The CDR3 bases are TGTGCCAGCAGCTTGGGACTAGCTGCACAAGAGACCCAGTACTTC. This translates into CASSLGLAAQETQYF.